This section outlines one T cell receptor (beta chain) sequence together with its context. The antigen remains undetermined. This entry is derived from a study of metastatic and nonmetastatic thyroid tumors. In the study overall: The authors compared repertoires across blood and tumor or nodule tissue from malignant and benign thyroid patients. The study's findings and limits: Patients with malignant thyroid tumors reportedly had significantly higher TCR beta diversity than those with benign nodules, in blood and tumor.

Thyroid surgery took place with no prior treatment in any patient. V dropped 3 bases and J dropped 8 bases, with 14 bases sitting between them. This CDR3 comprises 13 residues. CDR1 and CDR2 from the germline V gene are SGHTA and FQGNSA. Authors' data handling: Clinicopathological groups differed in CDR3, with these differences serving to build a distant-metastasis classifier for papillary thyroid cancer. TCRdb reanalyzed the PCR reads with MiXCR. The authors' filters were not applied to this entry. In the table there are 45,000 to 50,000 clones, approximately 26% of which are singletons. This receptor was identified in a male donor with papillary thyroid cancer or a benign thyroid nodule (not recorded which). Some clones in this sample may be carry-over from other donors' samples. The sample comprised blood. This chain links TRBV7-2 with TRBJ2-7; D is unclear. The CDR3 DNA is TGTGCCAGCAGCTTCCCCCCGGGTCCGCAGCAGTACTTC. Amino acids: CASSFPPGPQQYF.